The present TCR beta chain was sequenced within a study of blood T cell repertoires in COVID-19. Study context: Both acute and convalescent COVID-19 samples were obtained from the United States, Italy and Spain. Sources were T cells, B-cell-depleted T cells, or PBMCs; the material itself was cDNA or gDNA.

During active infection, Seattle patients enrolled and were then monitored through disease. The method was immunoSEQ multiplex PCR; TCRdb's version includes in-frame clones alone and lacks a portion of them. The sample has approximately 78,000 clones; about 89% are singletons. The clonotype originates from a man between 50 and 59 years old with COVID-19, enrolled during active disease. The sequenced sample was peripheral blood.

CDR3 loop: CASSSGTQEQYF. The CDR3, as DNA: TGTGCCAGCAGTTCAGGGACACAGGAGCAGTACTTC. The rearrangement uses TRBV6-5 and TRBJ2-7; tentatively, D is TRBD1 (6 bases). Per germline, CDR1 MNHEY and CDR2 SVGAGI. The CDR3 has 12 amino acids. The V end was cut by 4 bases, the J end by 7 bases, with 11 bases between.